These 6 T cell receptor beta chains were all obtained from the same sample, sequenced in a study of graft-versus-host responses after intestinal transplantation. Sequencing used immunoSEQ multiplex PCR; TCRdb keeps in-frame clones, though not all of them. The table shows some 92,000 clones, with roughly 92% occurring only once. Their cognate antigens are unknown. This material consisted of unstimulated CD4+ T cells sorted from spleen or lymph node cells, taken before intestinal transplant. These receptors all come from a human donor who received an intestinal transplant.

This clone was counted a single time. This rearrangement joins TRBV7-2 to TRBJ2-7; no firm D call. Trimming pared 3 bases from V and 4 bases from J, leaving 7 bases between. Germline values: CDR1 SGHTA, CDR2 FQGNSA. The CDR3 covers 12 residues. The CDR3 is CASSFGVYEQYF. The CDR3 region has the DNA TGTGCCAGCAGCTTTGGGGTATACGAGCAGTACTTC.

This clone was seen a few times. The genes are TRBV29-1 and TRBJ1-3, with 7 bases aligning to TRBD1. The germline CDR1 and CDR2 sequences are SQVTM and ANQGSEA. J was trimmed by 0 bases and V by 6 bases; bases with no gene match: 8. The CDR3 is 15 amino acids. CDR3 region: CSVAGTARSGNTIYF. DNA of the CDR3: TGCAGCGTCGCAGGGACAGCGCGCTCTGGAAACACCATATATTTT. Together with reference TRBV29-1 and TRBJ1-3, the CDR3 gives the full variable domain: SAVISQKPSRDICQRGTSLTIQCQVDSQVTMMFWYRQQPGQSLTLIATANQGSEATYESGFVIDKFPISRPNLTFSTLTVSNMSPEDSSIYLCSVAGTARSGNTIYFGEGSWLTVV.

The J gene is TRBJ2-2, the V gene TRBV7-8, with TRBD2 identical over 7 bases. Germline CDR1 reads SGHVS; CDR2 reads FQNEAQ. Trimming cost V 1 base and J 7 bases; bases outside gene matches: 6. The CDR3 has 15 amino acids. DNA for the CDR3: TGTGCCAGCAGCTTAGGCGGGAGTGGCGGCGGGGAGCTGTTTTTT. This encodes CASSLGGSGGGELFF. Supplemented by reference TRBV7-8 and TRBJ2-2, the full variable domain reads GAGVSQSPRYKVAKRGQDVALRCDPISGHVSLFWYQQALGQGPEFLTYFQNEAQLDKSGLPSDRFFAERPEGSVSTLKIQRTQQEDSAVYLCASSLGGSGGGELFFGEGSRLTVL.

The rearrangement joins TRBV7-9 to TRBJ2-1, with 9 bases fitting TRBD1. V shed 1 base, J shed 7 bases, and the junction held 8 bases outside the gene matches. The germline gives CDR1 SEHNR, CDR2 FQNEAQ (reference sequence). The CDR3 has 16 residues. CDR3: CASSLGSGQGWNEQFF. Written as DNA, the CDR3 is TGTGCCAGCAGCTTAGGGTCGGGACAGGGCTGGAATGAGCAGTTCTTC. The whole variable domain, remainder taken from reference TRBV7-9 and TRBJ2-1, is DTGVSQNPRHKITKRGQNVTFRCDPISEHNRLYWYRQTLGQGPEFLTYFQNEAQLEKSRLLSDRFSAERPKGSFSTLEIQRTEQGDSAMYLCASSLGSGQGWNEQFFGPGTRLTVL.

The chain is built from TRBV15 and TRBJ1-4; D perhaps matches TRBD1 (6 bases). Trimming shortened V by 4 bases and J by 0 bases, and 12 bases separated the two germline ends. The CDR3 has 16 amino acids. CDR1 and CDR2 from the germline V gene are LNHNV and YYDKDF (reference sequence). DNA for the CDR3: TGTGCCACCAGCATTGGGACACTCGCAACTAATGAAAAACTGTTTTTT. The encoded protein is CATSIGTLATNEKLFF.

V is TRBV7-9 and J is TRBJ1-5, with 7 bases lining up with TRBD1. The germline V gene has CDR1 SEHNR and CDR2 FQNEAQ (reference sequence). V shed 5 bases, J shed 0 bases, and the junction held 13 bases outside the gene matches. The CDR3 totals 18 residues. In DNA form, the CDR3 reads TGTGCCAGCAGCGCTAGCCCCCCCGGACAGGTTAGCAATCAGCCCCAGCATTTT. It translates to CASSASPPGQVSNQPQHF.